Listed below are T cell receptor beta chains from one sample, sequenced in a study of regulatory T cells in long-lasting Graves disease. TCRdb fed the multiplex PCR reads into MiXCR, producing one record per CDR3 protein. This sample has 420,000 or so distinct CDR3 sequences, with about 17% found just once. The same sample was also studied in work on T cells in Graves' hyperthyroidism and ophthalmopathy.

Sample: peripheral blood mononuclear cells (PBMCs), taken at new diagnosis, from a patient treated with antithyroid drugs. The source is a woman aged 18-29 years with Graves disease. The CDR3 runs from the conserved cysteine through the conserved F or W. A D gene is named only where the DNA matches it firmly. Clone size is given for some rows only: seen once, a few or many times, or a class if the clone is expanded.

V	size	J	D	CDR3	DNA
TRBV27	many	TRBJ1-5	-	CASSSGAKGGSQPQHF	TGTGCCAGCAGTTCCGGGGCCAAGGGCGGAAGTCAGCCCCAGCATTTT
TRBV6-2/TRBV6-3	many	TRBJ2-5	-	CASRDSQETQYF	TGTGCCAGCAGAGACAGTCAAGAGACCCAGTACTTC
TRBV11-2	many	TRBJ2-1	-	CASSLGGSGVEQFF	TGTGCCAGCAGCTTAGGGGGAAGTGGGGTTGAGCAGTTCTTC
TRBV15	many	TRBJ2-5	-	CATSRATGPQETQYF	TGTGCCACCAGCAGAGCTACAGGGCCCCAAGAGACCCAGTACTTC
TRBV5-1	many	TRBJ2-3	TRBD2	CASSLGLAAHTDTQYF	TGCGCCAGCAGCTTGGGGCTAGCGGCGCACACAGATACGCAGTATTTT
TRBV20-1	many	TRBJ2-3	-	CSAETRDTQYF	TGCAGTGCAGAGACACGGGATACGCAGTATTTT
TRBV12-3/TRBV12-4	few	TRBJ1-1	TRBD1	CASSSTGLTEAFF	TGTGCCAGCAGTTCGACAGGGTTGACTGAAGCTTTCTTT
TRBV5-4	-	TRBJ2-7	-	CASTISGSSYEQYF	TGTGCCAGCACTATTAGCGGAAGCTCCTACGAGCAGTACTTC
TRBV27	few	TRBJ2-1	TRBD2	CASSPSTSGEGEQFF	TGTGCCAGCAGTCCCAGTACTAGCGGGGAGGGGGAGCAGTTCTTC
TRBV28	few	TRBJ1-3	TRBD1	CASRATWDSGNTIYF	TGTGCCAGCAGGGCTACTTGGGACAGTGGAAACACCATATATTTT
TRBV12-3/TRBV12-4	many	TRBJ2-7	-	CASTPDAGYYEQYF	TGTGCCAGCACCCCAGATGCTGGCTACTACGAGCAGTACTTC
TRBV28	many	TRBJ2-3	TRBD2	CASSFGLAGASTDTQYF	TGTGCCAGCAGTTTCGGGCTAGCGGGAGCTAGCACAGATACGCAGTATTTT
TRBV19	-	TRBJ2-5	-	CASTETRGSETQYF	TGTGCCAGTACTGAAACCCGGGGATCCGAGACCCAGTACTTC
TRBV7-2	many	TRBJ2-7	-	CASRGTAPPYEQYF	TGTGCCAGCAGGGGGACGGCCCCCCCCTACGAGCAGTACTTC
TRBV7-6	-	TRBJ2-3	TRBD2	CASSLATSGSTNTQYF	TGTGCCAGCAGCTTAGCGACTAGCGGGAGTACGAATACGCAGTATTTT
TRBV11-3	-	TRBJ1-1	-	CASSFGQGEAFF	TGTGCCAGCAGCTTTGGGCAGGGTGAAGCTTTCTTT
TRBV29-1	-	TRBJ2-7	-	CSGGDILYEQYF	TGCAGCGGCGGGGACATACTTTACGAGCAGTACTTC
TRBV6-1	-	TRBJ1-5	TRBD1	CASRTTGLNQPQHF	TGTGCCAGCAGGACGACAGGGCTCAATCAGCCCCAGCATTTT
TRBV5-1	few	TRBJ2-1	TRBD2	CASSLVLAGRNEQFF	TGCGCCAGCAGCTTGGTGCTAGCGGGACGCAATGAGCAGTTCTTC
TRBV7-9	many	TRBJ2-2	-	CASSFAPTVGGGELFF	TGTGCCAGCAGCTTTGCCCCGACGGTCGGAGGCGGGGAGCTGTTTTTT
TRBV10-3	many	TRBJ2-7	TRBD1	CAATGEYEQYF	TGTGCCGCCACAGGGGAGTACGAGCAGTACTTC
TRBV10-3	many	TRBJ2-7	-	CAISEVTGEQYF	TGTGCCATCAGTGAGGTGACTGGGGAGCAGTACTTC
TRBV20-1	many	TRBJ2-3	-	CSALDTGTETQYF	TGCAGTGCCCTGGACACCGGCACGGAGACGCAGTATTTT
TRBV19	-	TRBJ1-2	TRBD1	CASRYRDSYGYTF	TGTGCCAGTAGATACCGGGACAGCTATGGCTACACCTTC
TRBV19	-	TRBJ2-1	-	CASSREFGSYNEQFF	TGTGCCAGTAGTAGGGAGTTTGGATCCTACAATGAGCAGTTCTTC
TRBV30	many	TRBJ2-3	-	CAWNRGMGTDTQYF	TGTGCCTGGAACCGGGGTATGGGAACAGATACGCAGTATTTT
TRBV27	many	TRBJ2-5	TRBD2	CASSSPAGGRETQYF	TGTGCCAGCAGTTCACCAGCGGGAGGGCGGGAGACCCAGTACTTC
TRBV29-1	many	TRBJ2-1	-	CSVGSYNEQFF	TGCAGCGTCGGGAGCTACAATGAGCAGTTCTTC
TRBV7-2	many	TRBJ2-5	TRBD1	CASRLTTGPQETQYF	TGTGCCAGCAGGCTCACGACAGGGCCCCAAGAGACCCAGTACTTC
TRBV27	few	TRBJ2-1	TRBD1	CASSLEGATAAFF	TGTGCCAGCAGTTTAGAGGGGGCAACGGCCGCGTTCTTC
TRBV6-1	-	TRBJ2-5	-	CASSATTGTQYF	TGTGCCAGCAGTGCGACCACCGGAACCCAGTACTTC
TRBV3-1	many	TRBJ1-2	-	CASSQGGLNYGYTF	TGTGCCAGCAGCCAAGGCGGTTTGAACTATGGCTACACCTTC
TRBV11-2	few	TRBJ2-3	TRBD2	CASSLTGTSGDHTQYF	TGTGCCAGCAGCTTAACCGGGACTAGCGGGGACCATACGCAGTATTTT
TRBV7-9	many	TRBJ1-1	-	CASTLRGDRSEAFF	TGTGCCAGCACCCTAAGGGGTGACAGGTCTGAAGCTTTCTTT
TRBV27	-	TRBJ1-3	-	CASWGGNTIYF	TGTGCCAGCTGGGGAGGAAACACCATATATTTT
TRBV20-1	-	TRBJ2-7	-	CSVPGSSEQYF	TGCAGTGTTCCAGGTAGTAGCGAGCAGTACTTC
TRBV10-3	many	TRBJ1-4	-	CAISEQSGGRLELFF	TGTGCCATCAGTGAACAGTCGGGGGGCCGGTTGGAACTGTTTTTT
TRBV11-2	many	TRBJ2-3	-	CASSFSITDTQYF	TGTGCCAGCAGCTTTAGTATCACAGATACGCAGTATTTT
TRBV11-1	many	TRBJ2-1	-	CASSYPTRSNEQFF	TGTGCCAGCAGCTACCCGACTAGAAGCAATGAGCAGTTCTTC
TRBV28	few	TRBJ1-4	TRBD1	CASGTALEKLFF	TGTGCCAGCGGGACAGCCCTTGAAAAACTGTTTTTT
TRBV20-1	-	TRBJ2-3	-	CSARGITDTQYF	TGCAGTGCCAGGGGAATCACAGATACGCAGTATTTT
TRBV19	few	TRBJ2-7	-	CASSSAVDSYEQYF	TGTGCCAGTAGTTCGGCGGTCGACTCCTACGAGCAGTACTTC
TRBV5-1	many	TRBJ1-2	-	CASSLAGGGDGYTF	TGCGCCAGCAGCTTGGCCGGTGGGGGCGATGGCTACACCTTC
TRBV10-3	-	TRBJ1-5	-	CATRWGDQPQHF	TGTGCCACCCGGTGGGGGGATCAGCCCCAGCATTTT
TRBV5-6	few	TRBJ2-2	-	CASSLNAANTGELFF	TGTGCCAGCAGCTTGAATGCAGCAAACACCGGGGAGCTGTTTTTT
TRBV5-1	-	TRBJ2-6	-	CASSLAASGANVLTF	TGCGCCAGCAGCTTGGCCGCGTCTGGGGCCAACGTCCTGACTTTC
TRBV20-1	many	TRBJ2-7	TRBD2	CSARSPPGLAADEQYF	TGCAGTGCTAGGTCCCCTCCGGGACTAGCGGCTGACGAGCAGTACTTC
TRBV20-1	-	TRBJ2-3	-	CSARPGSGGSRGDTQYF	TGCAGTGCTAGACCCGGTAGCGGCGGGAGCAGGGGCGATACGCAGTATTTT
TRBV28	few	TRBJ2-1	-	CASSLLSFVNKEQFF	TGTGCCAGCAGTTTACTAAGCTTCGTTAACAAAGAGCAGTTCTTC
TRBV7-9	few	TRBJ1-1	-	CASSQEGIIMNTEAFF	TGTGCCAGCAGCCAAGAAGGGATAATCATGAACACTGAAGCTTTCTTT
TRBV18	many	TRBJ2-7	-	CASSPPEYRNYEQYF	TGTGCCAGCTCACCACCGGAATATAGGAACTACGAGCAGTACTTC
TRBV20-1	few	TRBJ1-6	-	CSAGDSSYNSPLHF	TGCAGTGCAGGAGACAGCTCCTATAATTCACCCCTCCACTTT
TRBV3-1	many	TRBJ1-1	TRBD1	CASSQDGTGKAFF	TGTGCCAGCAGCCAAGATGGGACAGGGAAAGCTTTCTTT